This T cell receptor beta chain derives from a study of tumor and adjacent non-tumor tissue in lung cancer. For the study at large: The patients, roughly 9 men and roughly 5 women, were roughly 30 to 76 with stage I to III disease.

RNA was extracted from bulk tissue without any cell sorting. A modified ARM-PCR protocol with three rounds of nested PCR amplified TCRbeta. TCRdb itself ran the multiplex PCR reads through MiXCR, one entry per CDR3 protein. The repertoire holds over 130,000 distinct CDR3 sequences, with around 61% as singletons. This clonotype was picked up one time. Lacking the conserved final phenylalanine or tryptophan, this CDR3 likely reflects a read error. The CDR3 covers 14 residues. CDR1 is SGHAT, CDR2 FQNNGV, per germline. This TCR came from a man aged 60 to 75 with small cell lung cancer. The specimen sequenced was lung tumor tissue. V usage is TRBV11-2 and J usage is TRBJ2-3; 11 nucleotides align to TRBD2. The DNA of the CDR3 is TGTCCCAGCAGCTTTGTAGCGGGAGGGGGTACGCAGTATATT. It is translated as CPSSFVAGGGTQYI.